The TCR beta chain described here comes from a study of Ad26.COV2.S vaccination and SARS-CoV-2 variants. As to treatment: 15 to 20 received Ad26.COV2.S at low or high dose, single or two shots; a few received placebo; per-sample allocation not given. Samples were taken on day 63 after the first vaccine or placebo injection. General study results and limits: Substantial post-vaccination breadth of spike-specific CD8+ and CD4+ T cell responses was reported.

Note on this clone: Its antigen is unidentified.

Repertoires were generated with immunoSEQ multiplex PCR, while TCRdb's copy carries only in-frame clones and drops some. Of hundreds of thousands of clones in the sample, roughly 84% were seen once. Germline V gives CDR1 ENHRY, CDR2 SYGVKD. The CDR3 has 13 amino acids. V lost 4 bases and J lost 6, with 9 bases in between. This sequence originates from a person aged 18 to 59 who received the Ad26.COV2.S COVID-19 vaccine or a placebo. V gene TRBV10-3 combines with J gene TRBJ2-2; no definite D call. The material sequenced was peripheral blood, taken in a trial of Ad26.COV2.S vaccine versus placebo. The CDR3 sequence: CAISAHSAGELFF. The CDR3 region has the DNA TGTGCCATCAGTGCCCACAGCGCCGGGGAGCTGTTTTTT.